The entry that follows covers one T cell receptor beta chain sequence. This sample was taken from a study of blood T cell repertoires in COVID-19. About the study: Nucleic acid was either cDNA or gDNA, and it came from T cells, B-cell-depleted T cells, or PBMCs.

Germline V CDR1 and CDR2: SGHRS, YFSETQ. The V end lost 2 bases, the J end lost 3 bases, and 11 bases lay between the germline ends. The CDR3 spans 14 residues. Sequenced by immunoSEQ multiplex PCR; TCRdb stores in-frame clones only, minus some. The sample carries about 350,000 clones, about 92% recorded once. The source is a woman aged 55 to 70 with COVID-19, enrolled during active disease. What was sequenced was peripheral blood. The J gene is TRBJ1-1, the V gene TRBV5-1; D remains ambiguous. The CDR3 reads CASSFYGGDTEAFF. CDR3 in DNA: TGCGCCAGCAGCTTTTACGGTGGTGACACTGAAGCTTTCTTT.